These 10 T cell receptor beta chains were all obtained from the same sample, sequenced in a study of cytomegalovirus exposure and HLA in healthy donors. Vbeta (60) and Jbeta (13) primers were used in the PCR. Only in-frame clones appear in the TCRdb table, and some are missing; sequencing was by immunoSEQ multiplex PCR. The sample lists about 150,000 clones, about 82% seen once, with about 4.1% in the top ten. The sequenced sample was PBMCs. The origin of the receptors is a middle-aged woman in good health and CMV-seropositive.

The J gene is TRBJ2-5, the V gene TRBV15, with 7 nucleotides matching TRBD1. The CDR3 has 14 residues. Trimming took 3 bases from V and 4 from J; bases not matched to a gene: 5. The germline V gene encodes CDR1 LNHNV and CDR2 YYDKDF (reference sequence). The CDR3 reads CATSSRQGSETQYF. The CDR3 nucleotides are TGTGCCACCAGCAGTAGACAGGGATCAGAGACCCAGTACTTC. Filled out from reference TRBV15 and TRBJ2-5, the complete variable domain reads DAMVIQNPRYQVTQFGKPVTLSCSQTLNHNVMYWYQQKSSQAPKLLFHYYDKDFNNEADTPDNFQSRRPNTSFCFLDIRSPGLGDTAMYLCATSSRQGSETQYFGPGTRLLVL.

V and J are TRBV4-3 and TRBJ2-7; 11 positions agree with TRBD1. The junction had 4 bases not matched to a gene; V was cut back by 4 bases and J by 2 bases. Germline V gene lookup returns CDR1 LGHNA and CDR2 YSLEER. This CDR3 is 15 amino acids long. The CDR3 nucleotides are TGCGCCAGCAGCCCGGGGACAGGGGGAGCCTACGAGCAGTACTTC. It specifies CASSPGTGGAYEQYF.

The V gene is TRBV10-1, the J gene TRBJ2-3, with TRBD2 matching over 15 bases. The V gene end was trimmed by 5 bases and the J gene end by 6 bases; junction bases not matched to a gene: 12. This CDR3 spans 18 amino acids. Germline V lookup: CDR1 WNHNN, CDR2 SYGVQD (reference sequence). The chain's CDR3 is CASSQWTSGGGRGDTQYF. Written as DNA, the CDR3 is TGCGCCAGCAGTCAATGGACTAGCGGGGGGGGGAGGGGGGATACGCAGTATTTT.

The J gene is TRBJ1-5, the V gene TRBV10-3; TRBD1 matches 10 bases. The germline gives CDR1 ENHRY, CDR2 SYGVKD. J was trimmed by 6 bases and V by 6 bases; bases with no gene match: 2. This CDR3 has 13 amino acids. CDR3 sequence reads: CAISGQGGQPQHF. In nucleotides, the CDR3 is TGTGCCATCAGCGGACAGGGGGGTCAGCCCCAGCATTTT.

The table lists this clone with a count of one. Written as DNA, the CDR3 is TGTGCCAGCAGTCCACAACCCCTCTATGGCTACACCTTC. It specifies CASSPQPLYGYTF. V usage is TRBV28 and J usage is TRBJ1-2; D is unresolved. Between the trimmed V and J ends, which lost 5 bases and 4 bases, there was a span of 11 bases. The germline CDR1 and CDR2 sequences are MDHEN and SYDVKM. The CDR3 is made up of 13 amino acids.

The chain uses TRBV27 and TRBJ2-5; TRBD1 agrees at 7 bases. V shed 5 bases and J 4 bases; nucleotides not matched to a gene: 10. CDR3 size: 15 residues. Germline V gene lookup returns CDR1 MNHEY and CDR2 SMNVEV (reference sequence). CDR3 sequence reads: CASSGSGTVAETQYF. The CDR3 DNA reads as TGTGCCAGCAGTGGATCCGGGACAGTTGCAGAGACCCAGTACTTC.

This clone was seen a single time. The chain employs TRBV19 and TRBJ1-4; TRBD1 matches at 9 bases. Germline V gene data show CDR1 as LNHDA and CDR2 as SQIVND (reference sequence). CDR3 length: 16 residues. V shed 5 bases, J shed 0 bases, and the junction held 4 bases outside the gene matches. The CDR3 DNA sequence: TGTGCCAGTAGTCCCCGGACAGGGGCAACTAATGAAAAACTGTTTTTT. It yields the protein CASSPRTGATNEKLFF.

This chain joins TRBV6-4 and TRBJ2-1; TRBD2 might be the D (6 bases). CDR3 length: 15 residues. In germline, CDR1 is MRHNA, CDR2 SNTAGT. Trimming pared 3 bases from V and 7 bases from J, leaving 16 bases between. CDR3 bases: TGTGCCAGCAGTGAAGCGGGCACGAGGAGAAATGAGCAGTTCTTC. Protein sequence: CASSEAGTRRNEQFF.

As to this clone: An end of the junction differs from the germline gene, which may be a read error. CDR3 protein: CASSLAGDYEQYF. CDR3 in DNA: TGTGCCAGCAGCCTAGCGGGAGACTACGAGCAGTACTTC. V is TRBV7-2 and J is TRBJ2-7, with 10 bases lining up with TRBD2. Germline V gives CDR1 SGHTA, CDR2 FQGNSA. This CDR3 has 13 amino acids.

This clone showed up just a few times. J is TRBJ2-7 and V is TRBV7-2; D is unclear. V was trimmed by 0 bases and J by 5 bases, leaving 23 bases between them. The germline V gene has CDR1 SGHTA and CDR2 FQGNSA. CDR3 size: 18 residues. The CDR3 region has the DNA TGTGCCAGCAGCTTAGCGGGCCCCCTGTCACAGATACCTAACGAGCAGTACTTC. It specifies CASSLAGPLSQIPNEQYF.